These T cell receptor beta chains were read from a single sample in a study of Tregs in tolerant kidney transplant recipients. Libraries were prepared by immunoSEQ multiplex PCR; TCRdb keeps only in-frame clonotypes and omits some of them. The sample has about 77,000 clones; around 98% are singletons. The sample here was CD4+ T cells from blood, taken before the transplant. Receptors originate from a human donor who received a combined kidney and bone marrow transplant. Both conserved end residues are part of each CDR3. D genes are given only for firm matches. Clone sizes are given selectively: once, few, many, or a class where the clone is expanded.

d_call	j_call	clone_size	v_call	cdr3_aa	cdr3_nt
.	TRBJ1-3	.	TRBV18	CASSPAMGGKTGNTIYF	TGTGCCAGCTCACCGGCCATGGGAGGTAAAACTGGAAACACCATATATTTT
TRBD1	TRBJ2-7	.	TRBV28	CASLHTDRGYEQYF	TGTGCCAGCCTACACACAGACAGGGGCTACGAGCAGTACTTC
TRBD1	TRBJ2-4	.	TRBV27	CASSPSTGAKNIQYF	TGTGCCAGCAGTCCATCGACAGGGGCCAAAAACATTCAGTACTTC
TRBD1	TRBJ2-5	.	TRBV18	CASSFGTVTEETQYF	TGTGCCAGCTCATTTGGGACAGTCACTGAAGAGACCCAGTACTTC
.	TRBJ1-3	.	TRBV7-9	CASSLLSFSGNTIYF	TGTGCCAGCAGCTTACTTTCCTTCTCTGGAAACACCATATATTTT
.	TRBJ2-1	.	TRBV25-1	CASSDPGYNEQFF	TGTGCCAGCAGTGATCCAGGCTACAATGAGCAGTTCTTC
TRBD1	TRBJ2-7	once	TRBV2	CASRQGASVEQYF	TGTGCCAGCCGACAGGGGGCGTCGGTCGAGCAGTACTTC
.	TRBJ2-3	.	TRBV12-5	CASATQATLWDTQYF	TGTGCTAGTGCTACCCAGGCTACTCTGTGGGATACGCAGTATTTT
.	TRBJ1-6	.	TRBV7-6	CASSQQAAGNSYNSPLHF	TGTGCCAGCAGCCAACAGGCAGCTGGTAACTCCTATAATTCACCCCTCCACTTT
.	TRBJ2-5	.	TRBV4-2	CASSQGGLAEETQYF	TGTGCCAGCAGCCAAGGGGGGCTAGCGGAGGAGACCCAGTACTTC
TRBD2	TRBJ2-1	.	TRBV7-8	CASSPQGLAGFYEQFF	TGTGCCAGCAGCCCACAAGGACTAGCGGGATTTTATGAGCAGTTCTTC
TRBD2	TRBJ2-5	.	TRBV5-1	CASSLTSGGLQETQYF	TGCGCCAGCAGCTTGACTAGCGGGGGACTCCAAGAGACCCAGTACTTC
.	TRBJ1-2	.	TRBV28	CASSLPMEGVGYGYTF	TGTGCCAGCAGTTTACCGATGGAGGGTGTCGGCTATGGCTACACCTTC
TRBD1	TRBJ1-1	.	TRBV6-1	CASTYPGGRNTEAFF	TGTGCCAGCACCTACCCAGGGGGCCGGAACACTGAAGCTTTCTTT
.	TRBJ1-2	.	TRBV11-3	CASSPKGYTGGYTF	TGTGCCAGCAGCCCTAAAGGGTATACGGGGGGCTACACCTTC
.	TRBJ2-7	.	TRBV7-2	CASSLIRTTYEQYF	TGTGCCAGCAGCTTAATCCGGACAACCTACGAGCAGTACTTC
.	TRBJ2-7	.	TRBV4-3	CASSQVKGTWVYEQYF	TGCGCCAGCAGCCAAGTTAAGGGGACTTGGGTATACGAGCAGTACTTC
TRBD1	TRBJ2-7	.	TRBV6-5	CASSYSFRQGAYEQYF	TGTGCCAGCAGTTACTCGTTCCGGCAGGGGGCCTACGAGCAGTACTTC
.	TRBJ1-2	.	TRBV7-2	CASSLGQGMYGYTF	TGTGCCAGCAGCTTAGGCCAGGGGATGTATGGCTACACCTTC
.	TRBJ2-2	.	TRBV9	CASSAVQGFAGELFF	TGTGCCAGCAGCGCCGTACAGGGTTTTGCCGGGGAGCTGTTTTTT
.	TRBJ1-4	.	TRBV5-6	CASSRGRPGATNEKLFF	TGTGCCAGCAGCCGGGGGAGGCCGGGTGCAACTAATGAAAAACTGTTTTTT
.	TRBJ1-6	.	TRBV5-1	CASSLVPSTSSYNSPLHF	TGCGCCAGCAGCTTGGTTCCTTCCACGAGCTCCTATAATTCACCCCTCCACTTT
TRBD1	TRBJ2-7	.	TRBV28	CASRLRTGYSYEQYF	TGTGCCAGCAGACTACGGACAGGCTATTCCTACGAGCAGTACTTC
TRBD2	TRBJ2-1	.	TRBV7-2	CASKRGREENEQFF	TGTGCCAGCAAACGCGGGAGGGAGGAGAATGAGCAGTTCTTC
TRBD1	TRBJ1-5	.	TRBV19	CASSGDREKPQHF	TGTGCCAGTAGTGGGGACAGGGAAAAGCCCCAGCATTTT
.	TRBJ1-2	.	TRBV7-9	CASSLNQGSYGYTF	TGTGCCAGCAGCTTAAACCAGGGCTCCTATGGCTACACCTTC
TRBD2	TRBJ2-7	.	TRBV5-1	CASSLAGGSNYEQYF	TGCGCCAGCAGCTTGGCGGGAGGGTCTAACTACGAGCAGTACTTC
.	TRBJ1-1	.	TRBV7-2	CASSLAQGYGTEAFF	TGTGCCAGCAGCTTAGCGCAGGGGTATGGCACTGAAGCTTTCTTT
TRBD2	TRBJ2-3	.	TRBV7-2	CASSLVGSGGAPDTQYF	TGTGCCAGCAGCTTAGTAGGGAGCGGGGGGGCGCCAGATACGCAGTATTTT
TRBD2	TRBJ2-5	.	TRBV19	CASSMSGGAKRVKYF	TGTGCCAGTAGTATGAGCGGGGGGGCCAAGAGGGTGAAGTACTTC
.	TRBJ1-1	.	TRBV19	CASTPRGNTEAFF	TGTGCCAGTACCCCGCGGGGGAACACTGAAGCTTTCTTT
TRBD1	TRBJ2-3	.	TRBV2	CASRVTGGSGTDTQYF	TGTGCCAGCAGAGTGACAGGGGGCAGTGGCACAGATACGCAGTATTTT
TRBD1	TRBJ1-1	.	TRBV29-1	CSVEGQGGKAFF	TGCAGCGTTGAGGGACAGGGTGGGAAAGCTTTCTTT
TRBD2	TRBJ2-3	.	TRBV29-1	CSVEETSGPPDTQYF	TGCAGCGTTGAAGAGACTAGCGGGCCCCCAGATACGCAGTATTTT
TRBD2	TRBJ2-3	.	TRBV6-5	CASSPGRTSGLYF	TGTGCCAGCAGTCCGGGGAGGACTAGCGGCCTGTATTTT
.	TRBJ2-6	.	TRBV21-1	CASSTGKGSGANVLTF	TGTGCCAGCAGCACCGGAAAGGGGTCTGGGGCCAACGTCCTGACTTTC
TRBD1	TRBJ1-2	.	TRBV30	CAWSAGQGVGYTF	TGTGCCTGGAGTGCTGGACAGGGGGTTGGCTACACCTTC
TRBD2	TRBJ2-1	few	TRBV7-9	CASSLALAGAYNEQFF	TGTGCCAGCAGCTTAGCGCTAGCGGGGGCCTACAATGAGCAGTTCTTC
TRBD2	TRBJ2-1	.	TRBV10-3	CAISKNSGRNEQFF	TGTGCCATCAGTAAGAATAGCGGGAGGAATGAGCAGTTCTTC
.	TRBJ2-5	.	TRBV9	CASSVAADIPRWTQYF	TGTGCCAGCAGCGTAGCCGCCGACATCCCAAGATGGACCCAGTACTTC
TRBD2	TRBJ2-3	.	TRBV10-3	CAISDTSGRERTDTQYF	TGTGCCATCAGTGATACTAGCGGGAGGGAGAGGACAGATACGCAGTATTTT
.	TRBJ1-5	.	TRBV6-6	CASSGGVSQPQHF	TGTGCCAGCAGTGGGGGGGTGAGTCAGCCCCAGCATTTT
TRBD2	TRBJ2-3	once	TRBV5-4	CASGKAGDGGTDTQYF	TGTGCCAGCGGGAAAGCGGGAGATGGGGGCACAGATACGCAGTATTTT
TRBD1	TRBJ2-1	.	TRBV2	CASTPDRASYNEQFF	TGTGCCAGCACGCCGGACAGGGCCTCCTACAATGAGCAGTTCTTC
.	TRBJ2-3	once	TRBV7-2	CASSLFPGGTGSDTQYF	TGTGCCAGCAGCTTATTCCCAGGGGGGACGGGTAGTGATACGCAGTATTTT
TRBD2	TRBJ2-1	.	TRBV9	CASSVVKGGTSGRGNEQFF	TGTGCCAGCAGCGTAGTGAAGGGGGGTACTAGCGGGAGGGGCAATGAGCAGTTCTTC
.	TRBJ1-2	.	TRBV14	CASSQDRGYGYTF	TGTGCCAGCAGCCAAGACAGGGGTTATGGCTACACCTTC
TRBD2	TRBJ2-3	.	TRBV9	CASSVELAGGPSTDTQYF	TGTGCCAGCAGCGTAGAACTAGCGGGGGGCCCTAGCACAGATACGCAGTATTTT
TRBD1	TRBJ1-3	once	TRBV15	CATSRDPTGQAGGNTIYF	TGTGCCACCAGCAGAGATCCAACGGGACAGGCAGGTGGAAACACCATATATTTT
.	TRBJ1-6	.	TRBV7-8	CASSPARSTLHF	TGTGCCAGCAGCCCTGCGCGTTCGACCCTCCACTTT
TRBD1	TRBJ1-4	.	TRBV19	CASSMDRPGRGRRATNEKLFF	TGTGCCAGTAGTATGGACAGGCCCGGAAGGGGCCGTAGGGCAACTAATGAAAAACTGTTTTTT
TRBD1	TRBJ2-7	.	TRBV27	CASSPRSGGYEQYF	TGTGCCAGCAGTCCGCGGTCAGGGGGCTACGAGCAGTACTTC
.	TRBJ2-3	.	TRBV30	CAWSVYASDTQYF	TGTGCCTGGAGTGTATATGCGTCAGATACGCAGTATTTT
.	TRBJ2-5	.	TRBV7-9	CASTTAGPRGTQYF	TGTGCCAGCACTACAGCGGGACCCAGGGGGACCCAGTACTTC
.	TRBJ1-2	.	TRBV7-9	CASSRKDSHGAGTF	TGTGCCAGCAGCCGGAAGGACAGTCATGGAGCCGGCACCTTC
TRBD2	TRBJ2-5	.	TRBV5-4	CASFPGGVRQETQYF	TGTGCCAGCTTTCCTGGGGGGGTGCGACAAGAGACCCAGTACTTC
TRBD2	TRBJ2-3	.	TRBV7-3	CASSLTGRGGLTTTQYF	TGTGCCAGCAGCTTAACCGGGCGGGGGGGCCTGACAACTACGCAGTATTTT
TRBD1	TRBJ2-7	.	TRBV10-3	CAISAPNRGFVF	TGTGCCATCAGTGCCCCCAACAGGGGTTTCGTCTTC
TRBD1	TRBJ2-2	.	TRBV19	CASRRTGGLYTGELFF	TGTGCCAGTAGAAGGACAGGGGGTTTGTACACCGGGGAGCTGTTTTTT